The next 18 T cell receptor beta chains were all read from a single sample in a study of shared clonotypes between healthy human individuals. The method was immunoSEQ multiplex PCR; TCRdb's version includes in-frame clones alone and lacks a portion of them. The sample contains under 600,000 clones, 75% to 80% of which appear only once. Material: PBMCs. All receptors derive from a woman aged 40 to 55 in good health. Some clones in this sample may be carry-over from other donors' samples.

Concerning this clone: One end of the junction varies from germline; a read error may be responsible. V usage is TRBV4-2 and J usage is TRBJ2-3, with a tentative D call TRBD1 (7 bases). The germline gives CDR1 LGHNA, CDR2 YNFKEQ. The CDR3 spans 15 residues. CDR3 region: CASGQSGGNTDTQYF. The CDR3 DNA is TGTGCCAGCGGCCAATCAGGGGGGAACACAGATACGCAGTATTTT.

The chain recombines TRBV19 with TRBJ1-3, with D perhaps TRBD1 (6 bases). This CDR3 comprises 15 residues. V was trimmed by 4 bases and J by 0 bases, leaving 10 bases between them. Germline V CDR1 and CDR2: LNHDA, SQIVND (reference sequence). The CDR3 DNA follows: TGTGCCAGTAGTACCGGACAGTACTCTGGAAACACCATATATTTT. Amino acids: CASSTGQYSGNTIYF.

This chain connects TRBV11-2 to TRBJ2-2, with a tentative D call TRBD1 (5 bases). Trimming removed 3 bases at V and 5 bases at J, with 16 bases between. The CDR3 consists of 16 residues. CDR1 and CDR2 from the germline V gene are SGHAT and FQNNGV. The CDR3 here is CASSFIQGPKTGELFF. As DNA, the CDR3 is TGTGCCAGCAGCTTTATCCAGGGCCCTAAAACCGGGGAGCTGTTTTTT. The variable domain in full, with the rest retrieved from reference TRBV11-2 and TRBJ2-2, is EAGVAQSPRYKIIEKRQSVAFWCNPISGHATLYWYQQILGQGPKLLIQFQNNGVVDDSQLPKDRFSAERLKGVDSTLKIQPAKLEDSAVYLCASSFIQGPKTGELFFGEGSRLTVL.

At least ten counts were recorded for this clone. The V and J genes are TRBV5-5 and TRBJ1-1, with D unresolved. Germline V gene sequence: CDR1 SGHKS, CDR2 YYEKEE (reference sequence). CDR3 length: 13 amino acids. With 3 bases removed from V and 0 bases from J, the gap between germline ends came to 6 bases. CDR3 bases: TGTGCCAGCAGCTGGGTTATGAACACTGAAGCTTTCTTT. It encodes CASSWVMNTEAFF.

This clone was seen only once. Mismatch with germline at one junction end may stem from a read error. The genes are TRBV28 and TRBJ2-7, with D maybe TRBD2 (6 bases). The CDR3 contains 14 residues. Germline lookup yields CDR1 MDHEN and CDR2 SYDVKM. The CDR3 sequence is CASNKRVGSYEQYF. CDR3 DNA: TGTGCCAGCAACAAGCGGGTGGGCTCCTACGAGCAATACTTC. Filled out from reference TRBV28 and TRBJ2-7, the complete variable domain reads DVKVTQSSRYLVKRTGEKVFLECVQDMDHENMFWYRQDPGLGLRLIYFSYDVKMKEKGDIPEGYSVSREKKERFSLILESASTNQTSMYLCASNKRVGSYEQYFGPGTRLTVT.

This clone was seen a handful of times. V gene TRBV10-2 combines with J gene TRBJ1-1, with a weak D call TRBD1 (6 bases). From germline, CDR1 is WSHSY and CDR2 SAAADI. The CDR3 runs 13 residues. The V end lost 4 bases, the J end lost 1 base, and 7 bases lay between the germline ends. The CDR3 loop is CASSGTENTEAFF. In DNA, the CDR3 is TGCGCCAGCAGTGGGACAGAGAACACTGAAGCTTTCTTT.

About this clone: Other DNA sequences in this sample translate to the same CDR3. The rearrangement joins TRBV30 to TRBJ2-7; D is perhaps TRBD2 (5 bases). Germline values: CDR1 GTSNPN, CDR2 SVGIG (reference sequence). This CDR3 contains 14 residues. The germline V and J ends were trimmed by 0 bases and 1 base, with 10 bases remaining between them. In DNA form, the CDR3 reads TGTGCCTGGAGTGTACTAGGGCGGTCCTACGAGCAGTACTTC. Translated: CAWSVLGRSYEQYF.

CDR3 region: CASSVRSTDTQYF. CDR3 DNA: TGTGCCAGCAGCGTCAGAAGCACAGATACGCAGTATTTT. The chain carries TRBV9 and TRBJ2-3, with no clear D. Germline V gene lookup returns CDR1 SGDLS and CDR2 YYNGEE. The CDR3 length is 13 residues. V shed 2 bases and J shed 0 bases, with 4 bases lying between them.

The chain has TRBV10-3 and TRBJ1-4, with D unclear. This CDR3 is built from 15 residues. Germline V gene data show CDR1 as ENHRY and CDR2 as SYGVKD. The V gene lost 0 bases and the J gene lost 8 bases, with 13 bases spanning the gap. CDR3: CAISESGGQVEKLFF. CDR3 nucleotides: TGTGCCATCAGTGAGTCGGGTGGTCAGGTGGAAAAACTGTTTTTT.

The V and J genes are TRBV5-1 and TRBJ2-7, with D possibly matching TRBD1 (5 bases). The germline V and J ends were trimmed by 0 bases and 5 bases, with 12 bases remaining between them. CDR3 length equals 14 residues. Germline assignment: CDR1 SGHRS and CDR2 YFSETQ. The CDR3 DNA reads as TGCGCCAGCAGCTTGGCAGGCAGGGCCCACGAGCAGTACTTC. Translating gives CASSLAGRAHEQYF.

The sample holds one count of this clone. V gene TRBV7-2 combines with J gene TRBJ2-2; 11 bases are shared with TRBD2. The CDR3 loop spans 17 amino acids. With V trimmed by 5 bases and J by 6 bases, 11 bases remained unmatched. Germline CDR1 is SGHTA and CDR2 is FQGNSA. In DNA form, the CDR3 reads TGTGCCAGCAGCCCCCGTTTTAGCGGGAGGGCCGCCGGGGAGCTGTTTTTT. Translating it yields CASSPRFSGRAAGELFF.

The chain joins TRBV4-1 to TRBJ2-7; TRBD1 matches 10 bases. Germline values: CDR1 MGHRA, CDR2 YSYEKL. J gave up 3 bases and V 4 bases, and 0 bases lay outside the gene matches. There are 13 residues in the CDR3. CDR3 nucleotide sequence: TGCGCCAGCAGCCGGGACAGGGGCTACGAGCAGTACTTC. This codes for CASSRDRGYEQYF.

This chain connects TRBV2 to TRBJ2-1; 9 bases are a match to TRBD2. The germline gives CDR1 SNHLY, CDR2 FYNNEI. V lost 4 bases, J lost 12 bases, and 10 bases stayed unmatched. This CDR3 has 14 amino acids. DNA of the CDR3: TGTGCCAGCAGTGGGGGGAGGACTAGCGCCAGGCAGTTCTTC. Protein product: CASSGGRTSARQFF. Full variable domain (outside the CDR3, taken from reference TRBV2 and TRBJ2-1): EPEVTQTPSHQVTQMGQEVILRCVPISNHLYFYWYRQILGQKVEFLVSFYNNEISEKSEIFDDQFSVERPDGSNFTLKIRSTKLEDSAMYFCASSGGRTSARQFFGPGTRLTVL.

A few counts support this clone. The genes are TRBV28 and TRBJ2-1; D could derive from TRBD1 or TRBD2 (5 bases each). Germline V gene data show CDR1 as MDHEN and CDR2 as SYDVKM. Trimming left V 6 bases short and J 6 bases short, with 21 bases between. The CDR3 extends over 16 amino acids. In nucleotides, the CDR3 is TGTGCCAGCAGACCCTCCCACTCTAGGGGACCCAATGAGCAGTTCTTC. Translation: CASRPSHSRGPNEQFF.

The CDR3 protein is CASSRGEEAFF. DNA of the CDR3: TGTGCCAGCAGCCGGGGGGAGGAAGCTTTCTTT. V and J are TRBV7-8 and TRBJ1-1; perhaps TRBD1 as D (5 bases). Germline CDR1 SGHVS, CDR2 FQNEAQ. Trimming pared 5 bases from V and 8 bases from J, leaving 9 bases between. The CDR3 loop spans 11 amino acids. Supplemented by reference TRBV7-8 and TRBJ1-1, the full variable domain reads GAGVSQSPRYKVAKRGQDVALRCDPISGHVSLFWYQQALGQGPEFLTYFQNEAQLDKSGLPSDRFFAERPEGSVSTLKIQRTQQEDSAVYLCASSRGEEAFFGQGTRLTVV.

The chain combines TRBV30 with TRBJ2-2; unclear D gene. Germline CDR1 and CDR2: GTSNPN and SVGIG (reference sequence). The V gene lost 4 bases and the J gene lost 7 bases, with 10 bases spanning the gap. The length of the CDR3 is 12 residues. The CDR3 loop is CAWKRVIGELFF. The CDR3 bases are TGTGCCTGGAAACGGGTCATCGGGGAGCTGTTTTTT.

The chain is built from TRBV15 and TRBJ1-5; no definite D call. CDR3 length: 13 amino acids. The germline CDR1 and CDR2 sequences are LNHNV and YYDKDF (reference sequence). Trimming cost V 1 base and J 6 bases, with 7 bases left between them. CDR3 sequence: CATSRALGQPQHF. The CDR3 nucleotides read TGTGCCACCAGCAGAGCCCTAGGTCAGCCCCAGCATTTT.

The chain has TRBV6-6 and TRBJ2-7, with 10 bases matching TRBD1. CDR1 is MNHNY, CDR2 SVGAGI, per germline (reference sequence). With V trimmed by 4 bases and J by 4 bases, 7 bases remained unmatched. The CDR3 is 15 residues long. The CDR3 spells CASSLTGTGVYEQYF. CDR3 in DNA: TGTGCCAGCAGTTTGACCGGGACAGGGGTATACGAGCAGTACTTC.